One sample yielded the 15 T cell receptor beta chains listed below, sequenced in a study of CD8+CD57+ T cells in acquired aplastic anemia. The TCR beta profiling, which covered VDJ combination and CDR3 sequence, was carried out using genomic DNA as the template. Via MiXCR, TCRdb re-called the reads, giving one row per CDR3 protein. The sample includes about 190,000 distinct CDR3 sequences, around half of them seen just once. Selection for sequencing was limited to patients who had shown CD8+CD57+ cell expansion by flow cytometry. Material for sequencing was sorted CD4+, CD8+, or CD8+CD57+ T cells (not recorded which) from PBMCs. The source of these receptors is a human donor with aplastic anemia.

The chain recombines TRBV29-1 with TRBJ1-5; 9 bases align to TRBD1. Germline V lookup: CDR1 SQVTM, CDR2 ANQGSEA. V was clipped by 7 bases and J by 3 bases; unmatched bases: 7. This CDR3 spans 14 amino acids. In nucleotides, the CDR3 is TGCAGCGCCTTGGGGACAGGGCTCAATCAGCCCCAGCATTTT. It is translated as CSALGTGLNQPQHF.

The genes are TRBV2 and TRBJ1-2; no clear D. This CDR3 is 11 amino acids long. Trimming took off 7 bases at V and 8 bases at J, with 11 bases between the two ends. Germline V CDR1 and CDR2: SNHLY, FYNNEI. This chain's CDR3 is CASKADQGYTF. As DNA, the CDR3 is TGTGCCAGCAAGGCAGATCAGGGCTACACCTTC.

This chain uses TRBV10-3 with TRBJ1-1; D not resolved. V dropped 5 bases and J dropped 4 bases, with 11 bases sitting between them. Germline CDR1 and CDR2: ENHRY and SYGVKD. This CDR3 spans 13 amino acids. The CDR3 sequence is CAISSSYSTEAFF. DNA for the CDR3: TGTGCCATCAGTTCCTCTTATAGCACTGAAGCTTTCTTT.

The rearrangement joins TRBV10-2 to TRBJ1-5; D gene unclear. V lost 3 bases and J 2 bases, leaving 8 bases between the germline ends. Germline assignment: CDR1 WSHSY and CDR2 SAAADI. This CDR3 spans 14 amino acids. The CDR3 loop reads CASSEVGGNQPQHF. CDR3 nucleotides: TGCGCCAGCAGTGAAGTTGGGGGCAATCAGCCCCAGCATTTT.

V is TRBV12-1 and J is TRBJ2-5; TRBD1 is the table's D call, not checked against the DNA. TRBV12-1 is recorded as a pseudogene. The CDR3 is 13 residues long. DNA for the CDR3: TGTGCCAGCAGCTCTACCCCCGCGGAGACCCAGTACTTC. This sequence encodes CASSSTPAETQYF.

Comments on this clonotype: A much larger clone lies a single base off, so this may be a read error. The chain is built from TRBV20-1 and TRBJ2-1; TRBD2 might be the D (5 bases). Germline V gene lookup returns CDR1 DFQATT and CDR2 SNEGSKA (reference sequence). The CDR3 contains 14 residues. V was cut by 4 bases and J by 8 bases, with 18 bases left in between. The CDR3 nucleotides read TGCAGTGCTATGACTACGTTGTCCAACGATGAGCAGTTCTTC. This gives the protein CSAMTTLSNDEQFF.

J is TRBJ1-2 and V is TRBV19; tentative D call: TRBD1 (6 bases). The V end lost 7 bases, the J end lost 4 bases, and 16 bases lay between the germline ends. Germline V gene data show CDR1 as LNHDA and CDR2 as SQIVND (reference sequence). CDR3 length equals 14 residues. CDR3 nucleotide sequence: TGTGCCAGTACCCTTGGGGGGACATTCTATGGCTACACCTTC. The encoded protein is CASTLGGTFYGYTF.

This clonotype was found many times. The chain has TRBV6-4 and TRBJ1-4, with D unclear. Trimming removed 3 bases from V and 7 bases from J, with 12 bases in between. Per germline, CDR1 MRHNA and CDR2 SNTAGT. The CDR3 covers 14 residues. The CDR3 DNA reads TGTGCCAGCAGTGAGCTCTATCCTAGTGAAAAACTGTTTTTT. Amino acids: CASSELYPSEKLFF.

This clonotype was picked up many times. This chain links TRBV12-3 or TRBV12-4 with TRBJ1-1, with D maybe TRBD1 (5 bases). The V gene lost 1 base and the J gene lost 2 bases, with 11 bases spanning the gap. The CDR3 has 15 amino acids. In DNA form, the CDR3 reads TGTGCCAGCAGTTTAGTTGGGACGGCAAACACTGAAGCTTTCTTT. This codes for CASSLVGTANTEAFF.

A remark on this clonotype: A junction boundary mismatches the germline segment, possibly from a read error. This chain connects TRBV4-1 to TRBJ1-2, with D possibly being TRBD1 (5 bases). The CDR3 has 16 amino acids. Germline V lookup: CDR1 MGHRA, CDR2 YSYEKL. The DNA for the CDR3 is TGCGCCAGCAGCCAACCGGGGCTCACGATGGGGACTGGCTGCACCTTC. It encodes CASSQPGLTMGTGCTF.

This clonotype was detected many times. The gene calls are TRBV7-3 and TRBJ2-2; 8 bases agree with TRBD2. Germline CDR1 and CDR2: SGHTA and FQGTGA. J lost 5 bases, V lost 2 bases, and 7 bases had no gene match. This CDR3 has 16 residues. CDR3 in amino acids: CASSLLSAGGTGELFF. As DNA, the CDR3 is TGTGCCAGCAGCTTATTATCTGCGGGAGGAACCGGGGAGCTGTTTTTT.

This clonotype has just a few counts. This chain uses TRBV15 with TRBJ1-1; D gene ambiguous. Germline assignment: CDR1 LNHNV and CDR2 YYDKDF (reference sequence). There are 14 residues in the CDR3. V lost 1 base, J lost 0 bases, and 6 bases lay in between. DNA of the CDR3: TGTGCCACCAGCAGAGCCATCATGAACACTGAAGCTTTCTTT. It codes for CATSRAIMNTEAFF.

The V gene is TRBV7-6, the J gene TRBJ2-3; D ambiguous. Trimming removed 1 base at V and 2 bases at J, with 4 bases between. The germline CDR1 and CDR2 sequences are SGHVS and FNYEAQ. CDR3 length: 13 amino acids. The chain's CDR3 is CASSLGHTDTQYF. As DNA, the CDR3 is TGTGCCAGCAGCTTAGGTCACACAGATACGCAGTATTTT.

With regard to this clonotype: One junction end disagrees with the germline gene, perhaps due to a read error. V and J are TRBV2 and TRBJ1-1, with D possibly being TRBD1 (5 bases). The CDR3 has 15 residues. In germline, CDR1 is SNHLY, CDR2 FYNNEI. CDR3: CASSYSGRGNTGAFF. The DNA of the CDR3 is TGTGCCAGCAGTTACTCGGGGAGGGGAAACACTGGAGCTTTCTTT.

This clonotype showed up many times. The chain recombines TRBV12-3 or TRBV12-4 with TRBJ1-5; the match to TRBD1 covers 11 bases. Trimming took 6 bases from V and 2 from J; bases not matched to a gene: 6. This CDR3 is built from 16 residues. This CDR3 reads CASSPGTGGGNQPQHF. The CDR3, as DNA: TGTGCCAGCAGCCCCGGGACAGGGGGTGGCAATCAGCCCCAGCATTTT.